This T cell receptor (beta chain) was identified during a study of blood T cell repertoires in COVID-19. Looking at the study overall: The analysed material was cDNA or gDNA that came from T cells, B-cell-depleted T cells, or PBMCs.

CDR3 length: 17 amino acids. The trim removed 4 bases at V and 4 bases at J, leaving 11 bases unmatched. The germline CDR1 and CDR2 sequences are SGHRS and YFSETQ. This clone appeared once. Assay: immunoSEQ multiplex PCR; the TCRdb copy retains only in-frame clones and omits some. There are roughly 25,000 clones in the sample; 80% to 90% occur only once, and around 20% lies in the top ten. V and J are TRBV5-1 and TRBJ2-2; TRBD1 aligns across 9 bases. The sequencing input was peripheral blood. This TCR was sampled from a woman older than 75 with acute or convalescent COVID-19. This chain's CDR3 is CASSTPGQGTTTGELFF. The CDR3 nucleotides are TGCGCCAGCAGCACTCCGGGACAGGGTACTACCACCGGGGAGCTGTTTTTT.